This is a list of T cell receptor beta chains from one sample in a study of cytomegalovirus exposure and HLA in healthy donors. Produced via immunoSEQ multiplex PCR; TCRdb's table is partial and in-frame only. Of over 150,000 clones in the sample, 80% are singletons; the top ten hold roughly 13%. Sequencing was done on a sample of PBMCs. Receptor source: a man aged 25 to 40 in good health and CMV-seropositive. The CDR3 runs from the conserved cysteine through the conserved F or W. The D gene is left open where the match is weak. Size tells how often a clone was seen (once, few, many) or the class of an expanded clone, and some rows leave it out.

v_call	j_call	clone_size	d_call	cdr3_nt	cdr3_aa
TRBV27	TRBJ2-7	-	TRBD1	TGTGCCAGCAGTTTCACGACAGGGGGGAACCACGAGCAGTACTTC	CASSFTTGGNHEQYF
TRBV5-1	TRBJ2-1	once	TRBD2	TGCGCCAGCAGCTTGGTTTCTAGCGGAAACAATGAGCAGTTCTTC	CASSLVSSGNNEQFF
TRBV6-4	TRBJ1-1	-	TRBD1	TGTGCCAGCAGAGGACAGGGTGAGACTGAAGCTTTCTTT	CASRGQGETEAFF
TRBV28	TRBJ2-3	-	TRBD2	TGTGCCAGCAGTACCCCGACTAGCGGGAGGGCCTTTTTGAGGACAGATACGCAGTATTTT	CASSTPTSGRAFLRTDTQYF
TRBV10-1	TRBJ2-7	-	TRBD1	TGCGCCAGCAGCCCGGGACAGCTAAACTCCTACGAGCAGTACTTC	CASSPGQLNSYEQYF
TRBV29-1	TRBJ2-5	-	-	TGCAGCGTTCACGCGGGGGAGACCCAGTACTTC	CSVHAGETQYF
TRBV7-2	TRBJ2-2	-	TRBD1	TGTGCCAGCAGCCAGGACAGGGCGATTGCCGGGGAGCTGTTTTTT	CASSQDRAIAGELFF
TRBV28	TRBJ1-1	-	-	TGTGCCAGCAGTTTCGGGATTGAAGCTTTCTTT	CASSFGIEAFF
TRBV16	TRBJ2-2	-	-	TGTGCCAGCAGCCAAGCGAGACTAAACACCGGGGAGCTGTTTTTT	CASSQARLNTGELFF
TRBV5-4	TRBJ1-5	-	TRBD1	TGTGCCAGCAGCCTGGGGGGACAGGGGAATCAGCCCCAGCATTTT	CASSLGGQGNQPQHF
TRBV20-1	TRBJ2-2	-	-	TGCAGTGCTAGAGGGCCCGGGGAGCTGTTTTTT	CSARGPGELFF
TRBV6-6	TRBJ2-7	-	-	TGTGCCAGCAGCGACACCGACAGGAGCTCCTACGAGCAGTACTTC	CASSDTDRSSYEQYF
TRBV29-1	TRBJ2-3	-	TRBD2	TGCAGCGTTGGGAAGCGGGAGGTGGGAGATACGCAGTATTTT	CSVGKREVGDTQYF
TRBV7-9	TRBJ2-1	-	-	TGTGCCAGCAGCTTAGAAGGGGGTGAGCAGTTCTTC	CASSLEGGEQFF
TRBV28	TRBJ1-1	few	-	TGTGTCAGCAACTCCCCCAGGACTGAAGCTTTCTTT	CVSNSPRTEAFF
TRBV7-2	TRBJ2-3	-	-	TGTGCCAGCAGCTTAGATGGATCGGGATCCGCAGATACGCAGTATTTT	CASSLDGSGSADTQYF
TRBV18	TRBJ1-1	once	TRBD1	TGTGCCAGCTCACCAGGACAGGACACTGAAGCTTTCTTT	CASSPGQDTEAFF
TRBV2	TRBJ2-1	-	TRBD2	TGTGCCAGCAGGGGAATTACTAGCGGGAGGGCCAATGAGCAGTTCTTC	CASRGITSGRANEQFF
TRBV29-1	TRBJ1-1	-	-	TGCAGCGTTGCTCCAGACACTGAAGCTTTCTTT	CSVAPDTEAFF
TRBV2	TRBJ2-6	-	-	TGTGCCAGCTTAATGTACTTGGCCAACGTCCTGACTTTC	CASLMYLANVLTF
TRBV19	TRBJ2-7	-	-	TGTGCCAGTAGTATGAGCTTTACCTACGAGCAGTACTTC	CASSMSFTYEQYF
TRBV5-1	TRBJ2-3	-	-	TGCGCCAGCAGCTTACAGGGTGATACGCAGTATTTT	CASSLQGDTQYF
TRBV2	TRBJ2-5	-	TRBD1	TGTGCCAGCAGTTACGACCTGGGACAGCAAGAGACCCAGTACTTC	CASSYDLGQQETQYF
TRBV6-5	TRBJ1-1	-	TRBD1	TGTGCCAGCACCGGGACAGGGGGTGCTGAAGCTTTCTTT	CASTGTGGAEAFF
TRBV21-1	TRBJ2-5	few	-	TGTGCCAGCAGCAAAGTGCCTGGGGGGAGCGGAGAGACCCAGTACTTC	CASSKVPGGSGETQYF
TRBV10-3	TRBJ2-7	-	TRBD1	TGTGCCATCAGTGAGGGACAGGGGGCGGGGGAGCAGTACTTC	CAISEGQGAGEQYF
TRBV4-2	TRBJ2-6	-	TRBD1	TGTGCCAGCAGCCAAGGACCGGACAGGGGCCCCACTGGGGCCAACGTCCTGACTTTC	CASSQGPDRGPTGANVLTF
TRBV7-3	TRBJ2-1	-	TRBD2	TGTGCCAGCAGCCGAGCGGGAGGGTCCTACAATGAGCAGTTCTTC	CASSRAGGSYNEQFF
TRBV19	TRBJ2-5	-	TRBD2	TGTGCCAGTAGTATACGGACTAGCGGGAGCTTAGTGACCCAGTACTTC	CASSIRTSGSLVTQYF
TRBV21-1	TRBJ1-3	-	-	TGTGCCAGCAGCAAAGCGCACAGGGCTGGAAACACCATATATTTT	CASSKAHRAGNTIYF
TRBV4-1	TRBJ2-2	-	TRBD2	TGCGCCAGCAGCCAAGGTCCGGGAGGGCCAGGCACCGGGGAGCTGTTTTTT	CASSQGPGGPGTGELFF
TRBV29-1	TRBJ2-1	-	TRBD2	TGCAGCGTTGATAGGCTAGCGGAAACCTCCTACAATGAGCAGTTCTTC	CSVDRLAETSYNEQFF
TRBV15	TRBJ2-2	-	-	TGTGCCACCAGCAGACCGATAGACACCGGGGAGCTGTTTTTT	CATSRPIDTGELFF
TRBV1	TRBJ1-2	-	-	TGCACCAGGTTACAGGGAAACTATGGCTACACCTTC	CTRLQGNYGYTF
TRBV5-1	TRBJ1-3	-	-	TGCGCCAGCAGCTTGTCCGGGGGGCTTTCTGGAAACACCATATATTTT	CASSLSGGLSGNTIYF
TRBV28	TRBJ2-2	-	-	TGTGTCCTATCCCTGGGCATACCCTCGGACACCGGGGAGCTGTTTTTT	CVLSLGIPSDTGELFF
TRBV14	TRBJ2-1	-	-	TGTGCCAGCAGCCGAGCTTACAATGAGCAGTTCTTC	CASSRAYNEQFF
TRBV28	TRBJ2-3	-	TRBD2	TGTGCCAGCAGTCGGACTAGCGGGAATACGCAGTATTTT	CASSRTSGNTQYF
TRBV4-2	TRBJ1-1	-	-	TGTGCCAGCAGTGTGGGCCGCTACTTGGACACTGAAGCTTTCTTT	CASSVGRYLDTEAFF
TRBV7-2	TRBJ2-1	-	-	TGTGCCAGCAGCTTAGTGCCTAGTTCCTACAATGAGCAGTTCTTC	CASSLVPSSYNEQFF
TRBV27	TRBJ1-5	-	-	TGTGCCAGCAGCCGAACGGGGGGACTGGGCAATCAGCCCCAGCATTTT	CASSRTGGLGNQPQHF
TRBV25-1	TRBJ1-1	-	-	TGTGCCAGCAGTATCCGGGGTACGGGTGAAGCTTTCTTT	CASSIRGTGEAFF
TRBV6-5	TRBJ1-3	-	-	TGTGCCACCCGTTCAACGCGTGGAAACACCATATATTTT	CATRSTRGNTIYF
TRBV21-1	TRBJ2-6	-	-	TGTGCCAGCAGCAAAGCGGAACAGGGCTCTGGGGCCAACGTCCTGACTTTC	CASSKAEQGSGANVLTF
TRBV27	TRBJ2-7	-	-	TGTGCCAGCAGTTCGACAGACTACGAGCAGTACTTC	CASSSTDYEQYF
TRBV19	TRBJ1-4	-	TRBD1	TGTGCCAGTAGTATTGGACAGGGGGGAGAAAAACTGTTTTTT	CASSIGQGGEKLFF